These T cell receptor beta chains were read from a single sample in a study of response to subunit inactivated influenza vaccine. TCRdb itself ran the RT-PCR reads through MiXCR, one entry per CDR3 protein. The table lists about 610,000 distinct CDR3 sequences, 11% to 15% of them singletons, with roughly 10% in the top ten. The sample in question was PBMCs from blood, obtained 11 to 12 days after vaccination. The receptors come from a man aged 50 to 59 who received an inactivated influenza vaccine. CDR3s include the opening cysteine and the closing phenylalanine or tryptophan. A D gene is named only where the DNA matches it firmly. Only some rows state a clone size, as once, few, many or a class for expanded clones.

clone_size j_call v_call d_call cdr3_nt cdr3_aa
. TRBJ2-1 TRBV7-9 TRBD1 TGTGCCAGCAGCAAGGCCGGGACAGGGCACAATGAGCAGTTCTTC CASSKAGTGHNEQFF
. TRBJ2-3 TRBV20-1 . TGCAGTGCCCCGGATGGGGGGCGGTGGACAGATACGCAGTATTTT CSAPDGGRWTDTQYF
. TRBJ2-4 TRBV4-3 . TGCGCCAGCAGCCAGACACTTTGGGGGGACGCCAAAAACATTCAGTACTTC CASSQTLWGDAKNIQYF
. TRBJ2-1 TRBV9 TRBD2 TGTGCCAGCAGCATTAGCGGGTTCCCCTACAATGAGCAGTTCTTC CASSISGFPYNEQFF
few TRBJ2-2 TRBV19 . TGTGCCAGTAGTATAAGTTGGGGGTCTAACACCGGGGAGCTGTTTTTT CASSISWGSNTGELFF
few TRBJ2-7 TRBV20-1 TRBD1 TGCAGTGCGGCCGGACAGGGGGCCTACGAGCAGTACTTC CSAAGQGAYEQYF
many TRBJ2-3 TRBV12-3/TRBV12-4 . TGTGCCAGCAGTTTAGGACTAGGATTGGATACGCAGTATTTT CASSLGLGLDTQYF
. TRBJ1-3 TRBV4-2 TRBD1 TGTGCCAGCACCCCCGAACAGGGGGCTCGAAACACCATATATTTT CASTPEQGARNTIYF
. TRBJ1-5 TRBV4-3 . TGCGCCAGCAGCCAAGAACTGGGCAGGGGTGACCAGCCCCAGCATTTT CASSQELGRGDQPQHF
many TRBJ2-7 TRBV5-1 . TGCGCCAGCAGCTTGACGGGCCAATTCGGCGAGCAGTACTTC CASSLTGQFGEQYF
. TRBJ2-1 TRBV7-2 TRBD2 TGTGCCAGCAGCCCAGAGGGGACTAGCTGGTATGAGCAGTTCTTC CASSPEGTSWYEQFF
. TRBJ2-1 TRBV20-1 TRBD2 TGCAGTGCCCCCCCCCAGCGGGGGGTTTATGAGCAGTTCTTC CSAPPQRGVYEQFF
few TRBJ2-7 TRBV20-1 TRBD2 TGCAGTGCTACCCACCGACTAGCGGGGACCTACGAGCAGTACTTC CSATHRLAGTYEQYF
many TRBJ1-5 TRBV20-1 TRBD1 TGCAGTGTGGGACAGGGGGCGAATCAGCCCCAGCATTTT CSVGQGANQPQHF
few TRBJ2-7 TRBV7-2 . TGTGCCAGCAGCTTAGCGCGGTCAGCCACCTACGAGCAGTACTTC CASSLARSATYEQYF
many TRBJ2-3 TRBV12-3/TRBV12-4 . TGTGCCAGCAGCCCCGGAGCGGTTAGCACAGATACGCAGTATTTT CASSPGAVSTDTQYF
few TRBJ2-7 TRBV4-3 TRBD1 TGCGCCAGCAGCCTCGGGACAGGGGACTCGAAGCAGTACTTC CASSLGTGDSKQYF
few TRBJ2-7 TRBV4-3 . TGCGCCAGCAGCCAAGATCTGAACGGTGCCTACGAGCAGTACTTC CASSQDLNGAYEQYF
. TRBJ1-2 TRBV12-3/TRBV12-4 . TGTGCCAGCAGTTTAATCGGACCCAGCTATGGCTACACCTTC CASSLIGPSYGYTF
few TRBJ2-2 TRBV20-1 . TGCAGTGTCCCACCAGACGCCCAGGGCTCTAACACCGGGGAGCTGTTTTTT CSVPPDAQGSNTGELFF
few TRBJ2-4 TRBV20-1 . TGCAGTGCTATCCCCCGGGGCGAACTAGCCAAAAACATTCAGTACTTC CSAIPRGELAKNIQYF
few TRBJ1-2 TRBV3-1 . TGTGCCAGCAGCCTGCGTGAGGGGGTGGCGAGGAGCTATGGCTACACCTTC CASSLREGVARSYGYTF
. TRBJ1-4 TRBV25-1 . TGTGCCAGCAGTGAATATGTGACAGCGGGGGAAAAACTGTTTTTT CASSEYVTAGEKLFF
many TRBJ2-3 TRBV3-1 . TGTGCCAGCAGCCAAGTAGATACGCAGTATTTT CASSQVDTQYF
few TRBJ2-1 TRBV6-2/TRBV6-3 . TGTGCCAGCAGTTTTGAGTCGGTCTCCCTAGGGGGTGAGCAGTTCTTC CASSFESVSLGGEQFF
. TRBJ2-7 TRBV7-2 . TGTGCCAGCAGCCGCGACTACCGGAGCTACGAGCAGTACTTC CASSRDYRSYEQYF
. TRBJ1-4 TRBV15 TRBD1 TGTGCCACCAGCAGAGATCAGGGGGCTGGGGAAAAACTGTTTTTT CATSRDQGAGEKLFF